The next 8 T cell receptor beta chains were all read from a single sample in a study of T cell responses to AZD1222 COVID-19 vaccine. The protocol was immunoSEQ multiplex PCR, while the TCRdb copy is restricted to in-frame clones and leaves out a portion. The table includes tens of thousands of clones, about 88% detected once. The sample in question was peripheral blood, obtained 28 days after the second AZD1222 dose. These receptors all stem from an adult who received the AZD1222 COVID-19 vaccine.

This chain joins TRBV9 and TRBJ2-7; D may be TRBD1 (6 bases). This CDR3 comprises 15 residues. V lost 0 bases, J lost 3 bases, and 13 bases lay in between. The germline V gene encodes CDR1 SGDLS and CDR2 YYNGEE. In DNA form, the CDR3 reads TGTGCCAGCAGCGTAGGTGGACAGCAGAACTACGAGCAGTACTTC. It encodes CASSVGGQQNYEQYF.

The CDR3 loop is CASSLMGTGGEQYF. CDR3 in DNA: TGTGCCAGCAGTTTAATGGGCACGGGGGGGGAGCAGTACTTC. The rearrangement joins TRBV27 to TRBJ2-7, with TRBD2 matching over 8 bases. The CDR3 loop spans 14 amino acids. Per germline, CDR1 MNHEY and CDR2 SMNVEV (reference sequence). J was trimmed by 7 bases and V by 2 bases; bases with no gene match: 7.

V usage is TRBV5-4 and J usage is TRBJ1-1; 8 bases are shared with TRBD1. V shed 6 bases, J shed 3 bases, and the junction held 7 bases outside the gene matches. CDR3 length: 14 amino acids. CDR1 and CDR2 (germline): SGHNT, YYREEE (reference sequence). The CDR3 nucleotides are TGTGCCAGCACCGCCGGACAGGGATACACTGAAGCTTTCTTT. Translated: CASTAGQGYTEAFF.

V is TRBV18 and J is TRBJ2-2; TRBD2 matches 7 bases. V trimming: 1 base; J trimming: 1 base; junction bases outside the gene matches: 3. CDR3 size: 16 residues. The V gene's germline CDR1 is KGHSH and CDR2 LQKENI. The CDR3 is CASSPQASGNTGELFF. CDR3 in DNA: TGTGCCAGCTCACCACAGGCTAGCGGGAACACCGGGGAGCTGTTTTTT.

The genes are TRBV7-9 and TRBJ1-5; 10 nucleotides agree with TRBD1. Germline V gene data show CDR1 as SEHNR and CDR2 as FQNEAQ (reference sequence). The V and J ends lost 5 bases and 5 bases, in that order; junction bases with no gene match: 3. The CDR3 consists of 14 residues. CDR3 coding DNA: TGTGCCAGCAGCCCGACAGGGGGCGATCAGCCCCAGCATTTT. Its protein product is CASSPTGGDQPQHF.

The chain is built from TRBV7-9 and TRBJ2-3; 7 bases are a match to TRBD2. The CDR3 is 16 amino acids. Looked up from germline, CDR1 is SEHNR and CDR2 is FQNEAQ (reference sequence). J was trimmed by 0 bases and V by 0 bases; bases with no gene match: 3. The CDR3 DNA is TGTGCCAGCAGCTTAGCTTCGGGGGGTAGCACAGATACGCAGTATTTT. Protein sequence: CASSLASGGSTDTQYF.

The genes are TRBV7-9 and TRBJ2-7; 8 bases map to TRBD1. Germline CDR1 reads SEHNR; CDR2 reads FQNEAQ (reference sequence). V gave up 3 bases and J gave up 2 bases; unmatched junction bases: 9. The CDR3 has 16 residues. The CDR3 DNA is TGTGCCAGCAGCTTCCCCAATGGACAGGGCCCCTACGAGCAGTACTTC. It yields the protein CASSFPNGQGPYEQYF.

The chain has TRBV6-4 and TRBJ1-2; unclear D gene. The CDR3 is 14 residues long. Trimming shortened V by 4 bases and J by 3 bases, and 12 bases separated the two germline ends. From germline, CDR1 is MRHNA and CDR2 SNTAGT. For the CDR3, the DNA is TGTGCCAGCAGTGTAACAAGTGGGGACTATGGCTACACCTTC. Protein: CASSVTSGDYGYTF.